The 2 T cell receptor beta chains listed next were all sequenced from one sample in a study of shared clonotypes between healthy human individuals. Naive CD8 cells, CD45RO-negative and positively selected for CCR7, excluded terminally differentiated effector memory CD45RA+ cells. Method: immunoSEQ multiplex PCR; TCRdb's copy keeps in-frame clones and lacks some. The table includes about 820,000 clones, 80% to 95% detected once. Source material: naive CD8+ T cells sorted from blood. The origin of the receptors is a man in his thirties or forties in good health.

This clone was counted once. The chain employs TRBV29-1 and TRBJ1-3; no firm D call. Germline CDR1 and CDR2: SQVTM and ANQGSEA. With 6 bases removed from V and 1 base from J, the gap between germline ends came to 7 bases. The CDR3 has 12 amino acids. This CDR3 is CSVDVSGNTIYF. The DNA of the CDR3 is TGCAGCGTCGATGTATCTGGAAACACCATATATTTT.

The chain couples TRBV11-2 to TRBJ1-2, with D perhaps TRBD1 (5 bases). From germline, CDR1 is SGHAT and CDR2 FQNNGV. Trimming removed 5 bases from V and 0 bases from J, with 7 bases in between. The CDR3 loop spans 13 amino acids. The CDR3 spells CASSQGSNYGYTF. The CDR3 DNA reads as TGTGCCAGCAGCCAGGGATCTAACTATGGCTACACCTTC. Together with reference TRBV11-2 and TRBJ1-2, the CDR3 gives the full variable domain: EAGVAQSPRYKIIEKRQSVAFWCNPISGHATLYWYQQILGQGPKLLIQFQNNGVVDDSQLPKDRFSAERLKGVDSTLKIQPAKLEDSAVYLCASSQGSNYGYTFGSGTRLTVV.